The entry below describes one TCR beta chain. Produced via immunoSEQ multiplex PCR; TCRdb's table is partial and in-frame only. Among approximately 100,000 clones listed, 86% were seen once. CDR3 size: 13 residues. The V end lost 4 bases, the J end lost 5 bases, and 9 bases lay between the germline ends. This sample is drawn from a study of control samples from healthy donors and cancer patients. The chain combines TRBV12-3 or TRBV12-4 with TRBJ1-5; D is ambiguous. The clonotype comes from a man younger than 45 in good health. The specimen was blood. CDR3 region: CASSYREDQPQHF. As DNA, the CDR3 is TGTGCCAGCAGTTATAGGGAAGATCAGCCCCAGCATTTT.